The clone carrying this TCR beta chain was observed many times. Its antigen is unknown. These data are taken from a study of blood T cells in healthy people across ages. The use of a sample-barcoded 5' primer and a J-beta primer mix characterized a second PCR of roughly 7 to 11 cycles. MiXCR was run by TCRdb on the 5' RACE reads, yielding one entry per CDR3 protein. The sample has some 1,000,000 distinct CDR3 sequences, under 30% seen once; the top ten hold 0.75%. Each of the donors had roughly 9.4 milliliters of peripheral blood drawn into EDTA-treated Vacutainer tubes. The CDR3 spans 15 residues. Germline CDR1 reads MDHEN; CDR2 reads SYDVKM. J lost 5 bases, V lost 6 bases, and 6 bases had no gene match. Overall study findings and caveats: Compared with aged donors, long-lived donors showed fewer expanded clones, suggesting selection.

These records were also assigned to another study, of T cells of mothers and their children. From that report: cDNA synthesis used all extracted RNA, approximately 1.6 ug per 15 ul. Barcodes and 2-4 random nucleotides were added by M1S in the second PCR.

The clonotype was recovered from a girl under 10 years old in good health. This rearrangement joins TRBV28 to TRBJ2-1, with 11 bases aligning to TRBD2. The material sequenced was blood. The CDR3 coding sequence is TGTGCCAGCAGCCTACTAGCGGGAGATAACAATGAGCAGTTCTTC. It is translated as CASSLLAGDNNEQFF.